This T cell receptor beta chain was recorded in a study of shared clonotypes between healthy human individuals. Assay used: immunoSEQ multiplex PCR; TCRdb lists only in-frame clones, some missing. The sample has under 1,900,000 clones; about 98.5% are singletons. The source is a man aged 25-45 years in good health. Sequences were obtained from naive CD4+ T cells sorted from blood. Noted subset: CD45RA+ positively selected.

In DNA, the CDR3 is TGTGCCAGCAGGACTGTATCCGGTGGCACTGAAGCTTTCTTT. Amino acid sequence: CASRTVSGGTEAFF. The chain links TRBV6-5 to TRBJ1-1; D gene unclear. This CDR3 comprises 14 residues. The V gene lost 6 bases and the J gene lost 4 bases, with 15 bases spanning the gap. Germline CDR1 reads MNHEY; CDR2 reads SVGAGI.